The rows below give T cell receptor beta chains drawn from one sample of a study of blood T cell repertoires in COVID-19. Profiling relied on immunoSEQ multiplex PCR, and the TCRdb table lists in-frame clones only, not all of them. The profile shows 50,000 to 75,000 clones, approximately 92% of them singletons. The sample was peripheral blood. The origin of the receptors is a man in his fifties or sixties with active COVID-19. Both conserved end residues are part of each CDR3. A D gene is named only where the DNA matches it firmly. Some rows mark clone size as missing; the rest say once, few, many or name a class of expanded clone.

v_gene	abundance	j_gene	d_gene	CDR3aa	CDR3nt
TRBV6-2/TRBV6-3	NA	TRBJ1-5	TRBD1	CASSGIIGQGVKPQHF	TGTGCCAGCAGTGGAATAATCGGACAGGGTGTGAAGCCCCAGCATTTT
TRBV18	NA	TRBJ1-4	NA	CASAPGTTNEKLFF	TGTGCCAGCGCCCCGGGGACAACTAATGAAAAACTGTTTTTT
TRBV28	NA	TRBJ1-4	NA	CASSLPGTQGGKLFF	TGTGCCAGCAGTTTACCCGGGACACAAGGGGGAAAACTGTTTTTT
TRBV15	NA	TRBJ1-4	TRBD1	CATSREGQGEKLFF	TGTGCCACCAGCAGAGAAGGACAGGGAGAAAAACTGTTTTTT
TRBV12-3/TRBV12-4	once	TRBJ1-1	NA	CASSSLERRQAFF	TGTGCCAGCAGTTCATTGGAGAGGCGACAAGCTTTCTTT
TRBV7-2	NA	TRBJ2-5	NA	CASSLSIQKTQYF	TGTGCCAGCAGCTTGAGTATTCAAAAGACCCAGTACTTC
TRBV6-5	NA	TRBJ2-2	NA	CASSQSDRNTGELFF	TGTGCCAGCAGCCAAAGCGACAGGAACACCGGGGAGCTGTTTTTT
TRBV24-1	NA	TRBJ2-5	NA	CATSDPQTRGETQYF	TGTGCCACCAGTGACCCCCAGACTAGAGGAGAGACCCAGTACTTC
TRBV5-1	NA	TRBJ1-1	NA	CASTLDTEAFF	TGCGCCAGCACCCTAGACACTGAAGCTTTCTTT
TRBV7-2	NA	TRBJ1-5	NA	CASSFSRGLNQPQHF	TGTGCCAGCAGCTTTTCCCGAGGCCTGAATCAGCCCCAGCATTTT
TRBV11-2	NA	TRBJ1-3	NA	CASSPTIRGSGNTIYF	TGTGCCAGCAGCCCTACTATCCGGGGCTCTGGAAACACCATATATTTT
TRBV27	NA	TRBJ2-7	TRBD1	CASSPRTGKGSYEQYF	TGTGCCAGCAGTCCAAGGACAGGAAAGGGGTCCTACGAGCAGTACTTC
TRBV5-4	once	TRBJ2-1	TRBD2	CASSLALAGLVRQFF	TGTGCCAGCAGCTTGGCGCTAGCGGGACTTGTGAGGCAGTTCTTC
TRBV4-1	NA	TRBJ2-3	NA	CASSLRPLTDTQYF	TGCGCCAGCAGCCTCCGTCCCCTCACAGATACGCAGTATTTT
TRBV21-1	NA	TRBJ2-5	NA	CASSKTTTSGETQYF	TGTGCCAGCAGCAAAACGACGACTAGCGGAGAGACCCAGTACTTC
TRBV6-5	NA	TRBJ1-3	NA	CASSYSFSDSGNTIYF	TGTGCCAGCAGTTACTCGTTTTCAGATTCTGGAAACACCATATATTTT
TRBV7-9	NA	TRBJ2-6	NA	CASSLSGGSSGANVLTF	TGTGCCAGCAGCTTGTCCGGAGGGAGCTCTGGGGCCAACGTCCTGACTTTC
TRBV11-2	NA	TRBJ1-4	NA	CASSLDRGQTKKTPGEKLFF	TGTGCCAGCAGCTTAGATCGGGGACAAACTAAGAAAACCCCCGGCGAAAAACTGTTTTTT
TRBV3-1/TRBV3-2	NA	TRBJ2-7	TRBD1	CASSRTGTYEQYF	TGTGCCAGCAGCCGGACAGGGACCTACGAGCAGTACTTC
TRBV9	NA	TRBJ1-1	NA	CASSQTDLNTEAFF	TGTGCCAGCAGCCAGACAGACCTGAACACTGAAGCTTTCTTT
TRBV3-1/TRBV3-2	NA	TRBJ2-7	TRBD2	CASTRRGYHEQYF	TGTGCCAGCACCCGGCGGGGGTACCACGAGCAGTACTTC
TRBV28	NA	TRBJ2-7	NA	CASSFEGEQYF	TGTGCCAGCAGCTTCGAGGGCGAGCAGTACTTC
TRBV7-8	NA	TRBJ1-2	TRBD1	CASSQRTGRDGYTF	TGTGCCAGCAGCCAACGGACAGGGAGGGATGGCTACACCTTC
TRBV28	NA	TRBJ1-1	NA	CASSLPVNTEAFF	TGTGCCAGCAGTTTACCGGTGAACACTGAAGCTTTCTTT
TRBV11-1	NA	TRBJ1-2	TRBD1	CASSSGQGYGYTF	TGTGCCAGCAGTTCGGGACAGGGCTATGGCTACACCTTC
TRBV28	NA	TRBJ1-2	NA	CASSFLGYGYTF	TGTGCCAGCAGTTTCCTCGGCTATGGCTACACCTTC
TRBV24-1	NA	TRBJ2-1	NA	CATSDRLVHNEQFF	TGTGCCACCAGTGACCGACTAGTGCACAATGAGCAGTTCTTC
TRBV15	NA	TRBJ2-6	NA	CATSRGVSSGANVLTF	TGTGCCACCAGCAGAGGAGTGAGCTCTGGGGCCAACGTCCTGACTTTC
TRBV19	NA	TRBJ2-7	TRBD1	CASSMGTASYEQYF	TGTGCCAGTAGTATGGGGACAGCTTCCTACGAGCAGTACTTC
TRBV7-2	NA	TRBJ2-2	TRBD2	CASSPGGGDTGELFF	TGTGCCAGCAGCCCCGGGGGGGGAGACACCGGGGAGCTGTTTTTT
TRBV14	NA	TRBJ1-2	TRBD1	CASSPGTAYGYTF	TGTGCCAGCAGCCCCGGGACAGCTTATGGCTACACCTTC
TRBV7-2	NA	TRBJ2-5	NA	CASSLAQGKETQYF	TGTGCCAGCAGCTTAGCCCAGGGGAAAGAGACCCAGTACTTC
TRBV3-1/TRBV3-2	NA	TRBJ1-6	TRBD1	CASRRTGGAYNSPLHF	TGTGCCAGCAGGCGTACAGGGGGCGCCTATAATTCACCCCTCCACTTT
TRBV5-1	NA	TRBJ1-2	TRBD1	CASSLGTGVYGYTF	TGCGCCAGCAGCTTGGGGACAGGAGTCTATGGCTACACCTTC
TRBV15	once	TRBJ1-5	NA	CATSPGRLGNQPQHF	TGTGCCACCAGTCCAGGGAGGTTGGGCAATCAGCCCCAGCATTTT
TRBV7-9	NA	TRBJ1-2	NA	CASSLASGGGNGYTF	TGTGCCAGCAGCTTAGCGAGCGGGGGTGGGAATGGCTACACCTTC
TRBV19	NA	TRBJ1-5	NA	CASSRGGDQPQHF	TGTGCCAGTAGCCGAGGGGGGGATCAGCCCCAGCATTTT
TRBV5-4	NA	TRBJ1-1	NA	CASSSNRDNTEAFF	TGTGCCAGCAGCTCTAACAGGGATAACACTGAAGCTTTCTTT
TRBV18	NA	TRBJ2-3	TRBD1	CASSQGAADTQYF	TGTGCCAGCTCACAGGGGGCCGCAGATACGCAGTATTTT
TRBV10-2	NA	TRBJ2-7	TRBD2	CASSPGTNYEQYF	TGCGCCAGCAGTCCCGGGACTAACTACGAGCAGTACTTC
TRBV9	NA	TRBJ2-1	NA	CASSQGPLGGEIYNEQFF	TGTGCCAGCAGCCAAGGCCCGTTAGGGGGAGAAATCTACAATGAGCAGTTCTTC
TRBV7-9	once	TRBJ1-2	NA	CASSLAAGGYNYGYTF	TGTGCCAGCAGCTTAGCGGCGGGGGGATATAACTATGGCTACACCTTC